The rows below give T cell receptor beta chains drawn from one sample of a study of T cells in Graves' hyperthyroidism and ophthalmopathy. One entry per CDR3 protein, called by TCRdb with MiXCR from the multiplex PCR reads. This sample yields roughly 500,000 distinct CDR3 sequences, of which approximately 49% are seen a single time; about 45% belongs to the top ten. The sequencing sample was made of peripheral blood or thyroid tissue (not recorded which). Source of these receptors: an adult woman with Graves' disease, either hyperthyroidism or ophthalmopathy (not recorded which). The CDR3 runs from the conserved cysteine through the conserved F or W. A D gene is named only where the DNA matches it firmly.

d_call: NA
j_call: TRBJ2-7
v_call: TRBV9
cdr3_aa: CASSVDHSAYYEQYF

d_call: TRBD1
j_call: TRBJ2-5
v_call: TRBV6-2/TRBV6-3
cdr3_aa: CASRQLGGEETQYF

d_call: TRBD1
j_call: TRBJ1-1
v_call: TRBV7-6
cdr3_aa: CASSLEGQGAGEAFF

d_call: TRBD2
j_call: TRBJ2-2
v_call: TRBV6-5
cdr3_aa: CASSISTSGSSTGELFF

d_call: TRBD1
j_call: TRBJ2-6
v_call: TRBV7-8
cdr3_aa: CASSPGPGQGRAGANVLTF

d_call: NA
j_call: TRBJ2-2
v_call: TRBV15
cdr3_aa: CATSRDPDGELFF

d_call: NA
j_call: TRBJ1-1
v_call: TRBV12-3/TRBV12-4
cdr3_aa: CASRRDSEAFF

d_call: NA
j_call: TRBJ2-3
v_call: TRBV7-9
cdr3_aa: CASSSFTDTQYF

d_call: NA
j_call: TRBJ1-2
v_call: TRBV29-1
cdr3_aa: CSVETENYGYTF

d_call: TRBD1
j_call: TRBJ1-5
v_call: TRBV6-5
cdr3_aa: CASSYARDRVGNNQPQHF

d_call: TRBD1
j_call: TRBJ1-6
v_call: TRBV15
cdr3_aa: CATSGGTGGSNSPLHF

d_call: NA
j_call: TRBJ1-2
v_call: TRBV7-9
cdr3_aa: CASSQEVIGEVGYTF

d_call: TRBD1
j_call: TRBJ1-5
v_call: TRBV19
cdr3_aa: CASSILDRGLSNQPQHF

d_call: NA
j_call: TRBJ1-2
v_call: TRBV20-1
cdr3_aa: CSARAENGYTF

d_call: NA
j_call: TRBJ2-5
v_call: TRBV24-1
cdr3_aa: CAISYSWGRETQYF

d_call: TRBD2
j_call: TRBJ2-5
v_call: TRBV10-3
cdr3_aa: CAIRGTSGIETQYF

d_call: TRBD2
j_call: TRBJ2-7
v_call: TRBV5-1
cdr3_aa: CASSLEGLDEQYF

d_call: NA
j_call: TRBJ1-1
v_call: TRBV12-3/TRBV12-4
cdr3_aa: CASVLDHGGTEAFF

d_call: NA
j_call: TRBJ2-5
v_call: TRBV20-1
cdr3_aa: CSARGGGSEPQYF

d_call: NA
j_call: TRBJ1-2
v_call: TRBV5-6
cdr3_aa: CASSLVRVRGPFGYTF

d_call: NA
j_call: TRBJ1-1
v_call: TRBV19
cdr3_aa: CASSYGAAYTEAFF

d_call: TRBD1
j_call: TRBJ2-5
v_call: TRBV7-2
cdr3_aa: CASSLARTGTGQETQYF

d_call: NA
j_call: TRBJ2-7
v_call: TRBV20-1
cdr3_aa: CSASYGSTGYEQYF

d_call: NA
j_call: TRBJ1-1
v_call: TRBV6-4
cdr3_aa: CASSYSTGGAAEAFF